One sample yielded the 15 T cell receptor beta chains listed below, sequenced in a study of cytotoxic CD8 clonotypes in ibrutinib-treated CLL (TCRdb year 2021). Receptor libraries were prepared by the immunoSEQ multiplex PCR assay. Held by TCRdb, this immuneACCESS table contains in-frame sequences only and omits some clones. Under half of the omission traces to an unresolved V gene where checked; the cause of the rest is unknown. A total of around 97,000 clones appear in this sample, around 73% of them only once. Less than 35% of the sample belongs to the ten largest clones. The sample's time point label, in plain terms: about a year on ibrutinib. The sequencing used PBMCs, collected after 12 months of ibrutinib treatment. These TCRs come from a human donor with chronic lymphocytic leukemia.

V is TRBV18 and J is TRBJ1-4, with TRBD1 matching 8 bases. Germline V gene data show CDR1 as KGHSH and CDR2 as LQKENI. V was clipped by 3 bases and J by 8 bases; unmatched bases: 5. This CDR3 comprises 14 residues. CDR3 protein: CASSPDRGHEKLFF. As DNA, the CDR3 is TGTGCCAGCTCACCCGACAGGGGACACGAAAAACTGTTTTTT.

This sequence joins TRBV5-4 and TRBJ2-7; perhaps TRBD1 as D (5 bases). Deletions cut 2 bases from V and 6 bases from J, with 9 bases between. CDR3 size: 12 residues. The germline CDR1 and CDR2 sequences are SGHNT and YYREEE (reference sequence). The CDR3 reads CASSFRVGEQYF. The CDR3 nucleotides are TGTGCCAGCAGCTTCAGGGTAGGCGAGCAGTACTTC.

The rearrangement links TRBV7-9 to TRBJ1-1; D call uncertain. Germline V gene data show CDR1 as SEHNR and CDR2 as FQNEAQ (reference sequence). V was clipped by 1 base and J by 2 bases, with 5 bases between them. CDR3 length: 13 amino acids. CDR3 nucleotides: TGTGCCAGCAGCTTAGAAAGAAACACTGAAGCTTTCTTT. As protein: CASSLERNTEAFF.

The CDR3 region is CASSRRLDYEQYF. The CDR3 DNA reads TGTGCCAGCAGCAGAAGACTAGATTACGAGCAGTACTTC. This chain links TRBV2 with TRBJ2-7; D perhaps matches TRBD2 (6 bases). CDR3 length equals 13 residues. With 6 bases removed from V and 4 bases from J, the gap between germline ends came to 13 bases. In germline, CDR1 is SNHLY, CDR2 FYNNEI.

The chain is built from TRBV5-1 and TRBJ2-7; 11 bases align to TRBD1. The CDR3 length is 15 residues. J was trimmed by 4 bases and V by 5 bases; bases with no gene match: 8. The germline CDR1 and CDR2 sequences are SGHRS and YFSETQ. In DNA, the CDR3 is TGCGCCAGCAGAGATGGGACAGGGGGTTTGTACGAGCAGTACTTC. Its translation: CASRDGTGGLYEQYF.

The V and J genes are TRBV7-9 and TRBJ2-4, with TRBD1 identical over 9 bases. CDR1 and CDR2 from the germline V gene are SEHNR and FQNEAQ (reference sequence). This CDR3 is 14 amino acids long. V shed 5 bases, J shed 6 bases, and the junction held 5 bases outside the gene matches. CDR3 bases: TGTGCCAGCAGCAAAGGACAGGGGTTAAACATTCAGTACTTC. Translation: CASSKGQGLNIQYF. Full variable domain (missing parts from reference TRBV7-9 and TRBJ2-4): DTGVSQNPRHKITKRGQNVTFRCDPISEHNRLYWYRQTLGQGPEFLTYFQNEAQLEKSRLLSDRFSAERPKGSFSTLEIQRTEQGDSAMYLCASSKGQGLNIQYFGAGTRLSVL.

This clone came up a few times. The V and J genes are TRBV5-1 and TRBJ1-1; TRBD1 matches 7 bases. Germline V gene sequence: CDR1 SGHRS, CDR2 YFSETQ. The CDR3 spans 14 residues. The V segment lost 5 bases and the J segment 7 bases; nucleotides outside the gene matches: 11. CDR3 coding DNA: TGCGCCAGCAGAGCCGGGACAGCGAATGATGAAGCTTTCTTT. Its protein product is CASRAGTANDEAFF.

The gene calls are TRBV7-4 and TRBJ1-4; the D gene is possibly TRBD1 (5 bases). The CDR3 extends over 14 amino acids. Germline loops: CDR1 SGHVT, CDR2 SQSDAQ. Trimming stripped 1 base from V and 8 bases from J, with 11 bases between. Here the CDR3 DNA reads TGTGCCAGCAGCTTAGAAGCAGGGTACGAAAAACTGTTTTTT. It yields the protein CASSLEAGYEKLFF.

This clone was observed at least ten times. The chain joins TRBV5-1 to TRBJ1-1; possibly TRBD1 for D (6 bases). The ends were cut back, 4 bases at V and 4 bases at J, with 14 bases in the middle. The CDR3 extends over 14 amino acids. The germline V gene encodes CDR1 SGHRS and CDR2 YFSETQ. CDR3 in DNA: TGCGCCAGCAGCGAGGGGGACGGCACCACTGAAGCTTTCTTT. It yields the protein CASSEGDGTTEAFF.

This clone showed up just a few times. The rearrangement joins TRBV29-1 to TRBJ2-5; 7 bases are shared with TRBD1. V lost 7 bases to trimming and J lost 5 bases; unmatched junction nucleotides: 4. CDR1 SQVTM and CDR2 ANQGSEA come from the germline V gene. The CDR3 contains 11 residues. CDR3 region: CSAGGWETQYF. The DNA for the CDR3 is TGCAGCGCAGGGGGATGGGAGACCCAGTACTTC.

The chain combines TRBV5-1 with TRBJ2-3; D is unclear. V gave up 0 bases and J gave up 1 base, with 9 bases separating them. There are 15 residues in the CDR3. Germline V gene sequence: CDR1 SGHRS, CDR2 YFSETQ. CDR3 in amino acids: CASSLEVHRTDTQYF. The CDR3 DNA reads TGCGCCAGCAGCTTGGAGGTTCACCGCACAGATACGCAGTATTTT.

This chain connects TRBV6-1 to TRBJ1-1; D is possibly TRBD1 (5 bases). V was cut by 7 bases and J by 8 bases, with 17 bases left in between. Germline CDR1 is MNHNS and CDR2 is SASEGT. The CDR3 is made up of 13 amino acids. This CDR3 is CASMGPAHPEAFF. CDR3 in DNA: TGTGCCAGCATGGGGCCCGCACACCCAGAAGCTTTCTTT.

The chain uses TRBV6-6 and TRBJ1-1; TRBD1 aligns across 7 bases. The V segment lost 6 bases and the J segment 0 bases; nucleotides outside the gene matches: 7. Per the germline V gene, CDR1 is MNHNY and CDR2 is SVGAGI (reference sequence). CDR3 length: 15 residues. The CDR3 DNA sequence: TGTGCCAGCAGGTTCTCGACAGGGATGAACACTGAAGCTTTCTTT. It specifies CASRFSTGMNTEAFF.

The J gene is TRBJ2-2, the V gene TRBV7-3, with 9 nucleotides matching TRBD2. Germline loops: CDR1 SGHTA, CDR2 FQGTGA. Trimming cost V 3 bases and J 5 bases; bases outside gene matches: 7. The CDR3 has 16 amino acids. The CDR3 nucleotides are TGTGCCAGCAGCTTGCTAGGACTAGCGAGTACCGGGGAGCTGTTTTTT. Its translation: CASSLLGLASTGELFF. The full variable domain, its missing parts supplied by reference TRBV7-3 and TRBJ2-2, is GAGVSQTPSNKVTEKGKYVELRCDPISGHTALYWYRQSLGQGPEFLIYFQGTGAADDSGLPNDRFFAVRPEGSVSTLKIQRTERGDSAVYLCASSLLGLASTGELFFGEGSRLTVL.

This chain connects TRBV7-9 to TRBJ2-7; possibly TRBD1 or TRBD2 for D (5 bases each). The germline V gene has CDR1 SEHNR and CDR2 FQNEAQ (reference sequence). The CDR3 runs to 13 residues. V lost 7 bases, J lost 7 bases, and 17 bases lay in between. CDR3 in amino acids: CASTPGNSGEQYF. The CDR3 DNA reads as TGTGCCAGCACCCCAGGGAATTCGGGGGAGCAGTACTTC.